Listed here are 3 T cell receptor beta chains from one sample, sequenced in a study of blood T cells in healthy people across ages. A J-beta primer mix and a sample-barcoded 5' primer were used in a second PCR of about 7 to 12 cycles. TCRdb reanalysed the 5' RACE reads using MiXCR and keeps one entry per CDR3 protein. The sample carries about 650,000 distinct CDR3 sequences, roughly 32% recorded once. Specimen: blood. The receptors were sampled from an elderly woman in good health.

This clonotype was detected a few times. The chain has TRBV7-6 and TRBJ2-3; D gene ambiguous. Germline V gene sequence: CDR1 SGHVS, CDR2 FNYEAQ. Trimming took 5 bases from V and 1 from J, leaving 16 bases between them. CDR3 size: 16 residues. CDR3 protein: CASSLSGSRGTDTQYF. The CDR3 coding sequence is TGTGCCAGCAGCCTCTCCGGTAGCCGCGGCACAGATACGCAGTATTTT.

The V gene is TRBV20-1, the J gene TRBJ1-1; 7 bases are a match to TRBD1. The junction had 7 bases not matched to a gene; V was cut back by 1 base and J by 2 bases. This CDR3 has 15 residues. Germline V gene sequence: CDR1 DFQATT, CDR2 SNEGSKA (reference sequence). The CDR3 nucleotides are TGCAGTGCTAGAGTTCCCGACAGGGCTAACACTGAAGCTTTCTTT. As protein: CSARVPDRANTEAFF.

The V gene is TRBV12-3 or TRBV12-4, the J gene TRBJ2-2; D uncertain. V lost 3 bases, J lost 7 bases, and 6 bases lay in between. The CDR3 loop spans 12 amino acids. CDR3: CASSFNRGELFF. CDR3 bases: TGTGCCAGCAGTTTTAATCGCGGGGAGCTGTTTTTT.